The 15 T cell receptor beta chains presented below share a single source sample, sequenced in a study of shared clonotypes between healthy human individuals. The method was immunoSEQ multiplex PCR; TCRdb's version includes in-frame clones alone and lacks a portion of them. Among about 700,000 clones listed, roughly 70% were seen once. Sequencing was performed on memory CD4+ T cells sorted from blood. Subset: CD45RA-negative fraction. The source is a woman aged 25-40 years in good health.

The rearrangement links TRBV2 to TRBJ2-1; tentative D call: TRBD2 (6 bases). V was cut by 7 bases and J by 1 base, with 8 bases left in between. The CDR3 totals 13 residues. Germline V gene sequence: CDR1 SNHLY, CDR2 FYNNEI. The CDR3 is CASMEGSYNEQFF. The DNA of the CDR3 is TGTGCCAGCATGGAGGGGTCCTACAATGAGCAGTTCTTC.

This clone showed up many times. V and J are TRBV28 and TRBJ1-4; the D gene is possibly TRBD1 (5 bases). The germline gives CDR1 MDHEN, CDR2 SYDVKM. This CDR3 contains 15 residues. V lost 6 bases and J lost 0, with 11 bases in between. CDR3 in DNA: TGTGCCAGCAGCCAGGGCGGTTCAACTAATGAAAAACTGTTTTTT. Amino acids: CASSQGGSTNEKLFF.

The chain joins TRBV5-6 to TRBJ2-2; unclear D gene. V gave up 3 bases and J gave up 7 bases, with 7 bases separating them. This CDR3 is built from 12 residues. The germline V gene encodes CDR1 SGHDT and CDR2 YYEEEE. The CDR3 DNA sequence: TGTGCCAGCAGCTACTGGGACGGGGAGCTGTTTTTT. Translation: CASSYWDGELFF.

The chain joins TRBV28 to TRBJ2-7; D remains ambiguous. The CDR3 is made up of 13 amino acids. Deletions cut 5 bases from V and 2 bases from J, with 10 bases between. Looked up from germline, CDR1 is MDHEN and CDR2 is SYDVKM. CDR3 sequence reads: CASSEGGAYEQYF. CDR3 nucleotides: TGTGCCAGCAGTGAAGGCGGAGCCTACGAGCAGTACTTC.

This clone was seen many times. The CDR3 coding sequence is TGTGCCAGCAGCTTGGGGGAAGCGGCATACAATGAGCAGTTCTTC. The encoded protein is CASSLGEAAYNEQFF. This chain connects TRBV5-6 to TRBJ2-1; TRBD2 might be the D (5 bases). Germline V lookup: CDR1 SGHDT, CDR2 YYEEEE. V lost 0 bases, J lost 4 bases, and 11 bases lay in between. The CDR3 spans 15 residues.

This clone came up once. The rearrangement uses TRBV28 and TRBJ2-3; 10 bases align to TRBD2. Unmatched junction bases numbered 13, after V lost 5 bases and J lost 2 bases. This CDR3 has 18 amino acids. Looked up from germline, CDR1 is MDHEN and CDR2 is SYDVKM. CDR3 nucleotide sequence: TGTGCCAGCAGTATTACTGTAAAGACTAGCGGGTACACAGATACGCAGTATTTT. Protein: CASSITVKTSGYTDTQYF.

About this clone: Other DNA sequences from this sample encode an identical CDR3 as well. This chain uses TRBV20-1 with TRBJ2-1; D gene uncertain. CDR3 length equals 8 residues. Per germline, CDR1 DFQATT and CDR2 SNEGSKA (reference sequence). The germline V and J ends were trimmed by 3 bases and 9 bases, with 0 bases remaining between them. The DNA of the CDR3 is TGCAGTGCTAGTGAGCAGTTCTTC. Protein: CSASEQFF.

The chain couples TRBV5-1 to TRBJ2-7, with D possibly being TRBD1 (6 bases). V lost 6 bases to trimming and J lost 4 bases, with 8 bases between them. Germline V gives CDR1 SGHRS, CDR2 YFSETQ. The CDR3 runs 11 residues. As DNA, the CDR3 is TGCGCCAGCACAGGGGAATACGAGCAGTACTTC. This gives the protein CASTGEYEQYF.

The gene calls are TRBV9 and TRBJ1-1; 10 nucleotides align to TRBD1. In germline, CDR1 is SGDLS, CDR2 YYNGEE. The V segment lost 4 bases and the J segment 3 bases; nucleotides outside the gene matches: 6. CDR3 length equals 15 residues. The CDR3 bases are TGTGCCAGCAGCACCCGACAGGGGGCAGACACTGAAGCTTTCTTT. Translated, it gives CASSTRQGADTEAFF.

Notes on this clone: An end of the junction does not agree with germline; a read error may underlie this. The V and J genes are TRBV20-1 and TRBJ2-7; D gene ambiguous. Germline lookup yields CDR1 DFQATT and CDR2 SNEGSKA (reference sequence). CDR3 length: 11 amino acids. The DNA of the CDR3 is TGCAGTGCTACCTACTCCCACGAGCAGTACTTC. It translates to CSATYSHEQYF.

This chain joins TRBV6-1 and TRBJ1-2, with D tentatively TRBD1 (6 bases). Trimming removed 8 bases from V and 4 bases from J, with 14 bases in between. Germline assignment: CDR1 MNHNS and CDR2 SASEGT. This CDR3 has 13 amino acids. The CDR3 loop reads CASEETGRYGYTF. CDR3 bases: TGTGCCAGCGAAGAAACAGGGCGCTATGGCTACACCTTC.

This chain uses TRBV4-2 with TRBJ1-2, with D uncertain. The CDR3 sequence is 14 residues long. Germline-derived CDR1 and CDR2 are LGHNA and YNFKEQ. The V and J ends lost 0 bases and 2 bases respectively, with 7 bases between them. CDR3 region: CASSQDGRNYGYTF. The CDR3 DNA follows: TGTGCCAGCAGCCAAGATGGACGGAACTATGGCTACACCTTC.

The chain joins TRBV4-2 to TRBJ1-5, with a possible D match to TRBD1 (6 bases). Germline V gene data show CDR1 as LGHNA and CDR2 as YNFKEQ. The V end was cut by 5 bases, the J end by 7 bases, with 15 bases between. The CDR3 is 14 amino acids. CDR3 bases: TGTGCCAGCAGCTCTTTCGAGGACAGCCAGCCCCAGCATTTT. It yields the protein CASSSFEDSQPQHF.

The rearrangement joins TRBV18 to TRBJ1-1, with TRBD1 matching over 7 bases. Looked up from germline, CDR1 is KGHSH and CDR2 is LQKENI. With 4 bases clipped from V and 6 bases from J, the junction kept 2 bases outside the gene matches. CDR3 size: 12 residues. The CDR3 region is CASSRGQAEAFF. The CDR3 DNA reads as TGTGCCAGCTCACGAGGACAGGCTGAAGCTTTCTTT.

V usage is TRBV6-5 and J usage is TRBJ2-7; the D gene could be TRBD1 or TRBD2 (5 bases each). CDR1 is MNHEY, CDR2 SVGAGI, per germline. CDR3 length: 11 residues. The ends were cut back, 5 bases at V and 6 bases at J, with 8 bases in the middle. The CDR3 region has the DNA TGTGCCAGCAGTGTCGGGGCCGAGCAGTACTTC. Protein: CASSVGAEQYF.